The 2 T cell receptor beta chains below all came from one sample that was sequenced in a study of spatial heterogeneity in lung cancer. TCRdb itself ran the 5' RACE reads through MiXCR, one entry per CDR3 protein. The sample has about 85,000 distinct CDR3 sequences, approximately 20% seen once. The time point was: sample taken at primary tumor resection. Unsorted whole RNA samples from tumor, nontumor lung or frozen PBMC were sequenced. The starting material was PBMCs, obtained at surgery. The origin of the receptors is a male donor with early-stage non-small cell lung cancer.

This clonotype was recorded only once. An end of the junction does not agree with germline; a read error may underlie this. DNA of the CDR3: TGTGCCACCAGCTTCGACGCACCGCGACACCTCGGTTTC. Translating it yields CATSFDAPRHLGF. This chain links TRBV6-2 or TRBV6-3 with TRBJ1-2; D not resolved. This CDR3 has 13 amino acids. CDR1 MNHEY and CDR2 SVGEGT come from the germline V gene.

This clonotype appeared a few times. DNA for the CDR3: TGCGCCAGCAGCCAAGAAGGGGCCGTTCAATCACCCCTCCACTTT. Translation gives CASSQEGAVQSPLHF. The V gene is TRBV4-1, the J gene TRBJ1-6; TRBD1 might be the D (5 bases). Trimming removed 0 bases from V and 10 bases from J, with 13 bases in between. The CDR3 length is 15 residues. Germline CDR1 and CDR2: MGHRA and YSYEKL.